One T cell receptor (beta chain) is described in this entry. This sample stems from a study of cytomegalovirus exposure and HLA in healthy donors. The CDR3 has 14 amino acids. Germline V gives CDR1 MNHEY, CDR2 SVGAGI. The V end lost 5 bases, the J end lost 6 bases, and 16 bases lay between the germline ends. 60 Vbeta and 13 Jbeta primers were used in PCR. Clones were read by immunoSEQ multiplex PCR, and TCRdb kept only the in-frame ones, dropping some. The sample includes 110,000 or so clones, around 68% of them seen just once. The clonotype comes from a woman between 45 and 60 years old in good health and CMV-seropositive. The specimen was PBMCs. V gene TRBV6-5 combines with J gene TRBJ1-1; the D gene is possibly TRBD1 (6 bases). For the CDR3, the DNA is TGTGCCAGCAGTACAACAGGGTCAATGGCTGAAGCTTTCTTT. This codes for CASSTTGSMAEAFF.